Listed below are T cell receptor beta chains from one sample, sequenced in a study of neurological immune-mediated disorders. TCRdb called the 5' RACE reads again in MiXCR, with one record for every CDR3 protein. The sample lists 25,000 to 35,000 distinct CDR3 sequences, roughly 21% occurring once. The sample consisted of PBMCs. The receptor source for this set is a woman aged 55-70 years in good health. CDR3s include the opening cysteine and the closing phenylalanine or tryptophan. D genes are given only for firm matches. Expanded clones get a size class; other rows say once, few or many, or leave the size out.

v_call	d_call	clone_size	j_call	cdr3_aa	cdr3_nt
TRBV29-1	NA	many	TRBJ2-4	CSVDTAKNIQYF	TGCAGCGTTGACACAGCCAAAAACATTCAGTACTTC
TRBV6-2/TRBV6-3	NA	many	TRBJ2-5	CASSSSVRQETQYF	TGTGCCAGCAGTTCCTCAGTGAGACAAGAGACCCAGTACTTC
TRBV11-2	NA	NA	TRBJ2-3	CASCYKPPDTQYF	TGTGCCAGCTGCTACAAACCCCCAGATACGCAGTATTTT
TRBV5-1	TRBD1	medium-sized	TRBJ1-1	CASSLAGGAGTEAFF	TGCGCCAGCAGCTTGGCAGGGGGCGCGGGGACTGAAGCTTTCTTT
TRBV4-3	TRBD1	many	TRBJ1-1	CASRKTGAPTEAFF	TGCGCCAGCAGAAAGACAGGGGCGCCCACTGAAGCTTTCTTT
TRBV4-3	NA	many	TRBJ2-6	CASSLLVGGANVLTF	TGCGCCAGCAGCCTACTAGTGGGGGGGGCCAACGTCCTGACTTTC
TRBV20-1	NA	many	TRBJ1-5	CSAAGSNNQPQHF	TGCAGTGCGGCCGGGAGCAATAATCAGCCCCAGCATTTT
TRBV5-1	NA	many	TRBJ2-7	CASSGTTSYEQYF	TGCGCCAGCAGCGGGACGACAAGCTACGAGCAGTACTTC
TRBV6-2/TRBV6-3	TRBD2	many	TRBJ2-1	CASSYGAGGLNEQFF	TGTGCCAGCAGTTACGGAGCGGGAGGACTCAATGAGCAGTTCTTC
TRBV7-9	TRBD1	many	TRBJ1-2	CASSRRQGLDGYTF	TGTGCCAGCAGCCGGAGACAGGGGCTGGATGGCTACACCTTC
TRBV29-1	TRBD1	NA	TRBJ2-5	CSVAGQGGETQYF	TGCAGCGTTGCGGGACAGGGTGGAGAGACCCAGTACTTC